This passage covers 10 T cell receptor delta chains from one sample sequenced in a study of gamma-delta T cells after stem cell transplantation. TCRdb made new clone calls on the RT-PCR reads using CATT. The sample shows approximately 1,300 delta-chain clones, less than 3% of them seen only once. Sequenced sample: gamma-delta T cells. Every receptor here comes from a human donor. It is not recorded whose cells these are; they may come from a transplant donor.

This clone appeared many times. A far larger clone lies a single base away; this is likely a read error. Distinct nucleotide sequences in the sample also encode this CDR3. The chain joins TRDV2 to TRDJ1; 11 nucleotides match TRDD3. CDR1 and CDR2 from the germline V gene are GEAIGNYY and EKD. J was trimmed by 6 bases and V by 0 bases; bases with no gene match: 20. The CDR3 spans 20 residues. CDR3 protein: CACDTRGGTGGYVLVYKLIF. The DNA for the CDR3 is TGTGCCTGTGACACCCGAGGTGGGACTGGGGGATATGTTTTGGTGTATAAACTCATCTTT.

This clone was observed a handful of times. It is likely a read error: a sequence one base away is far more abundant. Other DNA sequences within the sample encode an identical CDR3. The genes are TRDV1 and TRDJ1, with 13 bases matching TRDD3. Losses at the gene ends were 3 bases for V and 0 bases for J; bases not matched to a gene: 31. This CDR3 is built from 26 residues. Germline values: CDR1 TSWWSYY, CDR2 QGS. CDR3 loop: CALGELGLLIPTYWGIREEHTDKLIF. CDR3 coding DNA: TGTGCTCTTGGGGAGCTAGGACTCCTTATCCCCACGTACTGGGGGATACGCGAGGAGCACACCGATAAACTCATCTTT.

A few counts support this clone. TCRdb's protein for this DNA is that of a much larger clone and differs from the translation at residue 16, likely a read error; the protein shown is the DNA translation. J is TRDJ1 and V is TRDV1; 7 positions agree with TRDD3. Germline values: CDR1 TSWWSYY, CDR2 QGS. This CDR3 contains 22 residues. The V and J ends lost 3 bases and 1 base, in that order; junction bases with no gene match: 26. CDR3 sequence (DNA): TGTGCTCTTGGGGACCTTCGCCTGCCCAAGTACTGGGGATCCTTGTGCACCGATAAACTCATCTTT. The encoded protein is CALGDLRLPKYWGSLCTDKLIF.

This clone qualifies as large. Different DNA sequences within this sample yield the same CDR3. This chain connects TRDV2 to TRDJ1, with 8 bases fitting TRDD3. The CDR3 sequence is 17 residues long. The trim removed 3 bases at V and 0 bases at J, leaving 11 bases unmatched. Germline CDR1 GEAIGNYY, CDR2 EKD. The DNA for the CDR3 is TGTGCCTGTGACCCCACTGGGGATACCCCTTACACCGATAAACTCATCTTT. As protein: CACDPTGDTPYTDKLIF.

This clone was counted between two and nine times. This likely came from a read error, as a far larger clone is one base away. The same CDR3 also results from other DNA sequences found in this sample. CDR3 region: CALGEMDGPFLLNWGILPSQDKLIF. The CDR3 region has the DNA TGTGCTCTTGGGGAAATGGATGGGCCGTTCCTACTGAACTGGGGGATACTCCCTTCCCAGGACAAACTCATCTTT. J is TRDJ1 and V is TRDV1, with TRDD3 matching over 12 bases. Germline V gene sequence: CDR1 TSWWSYY, CDR2 QGS. After removal of 2 bases from V and 8 bases from J, the junction contained 36 bases not matched to a gene. The CDR3 totals 25 residues.

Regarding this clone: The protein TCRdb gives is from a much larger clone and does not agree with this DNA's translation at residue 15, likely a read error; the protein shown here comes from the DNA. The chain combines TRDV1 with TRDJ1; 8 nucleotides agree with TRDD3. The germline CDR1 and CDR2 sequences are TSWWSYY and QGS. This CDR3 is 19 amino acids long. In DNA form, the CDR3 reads TGTGCTCTTGGGGAACCCCACAATCTGGGGGACTCGTACACCAATAAACTCATCTTT. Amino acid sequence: CALGEPHNLGDSYTNKLIF.

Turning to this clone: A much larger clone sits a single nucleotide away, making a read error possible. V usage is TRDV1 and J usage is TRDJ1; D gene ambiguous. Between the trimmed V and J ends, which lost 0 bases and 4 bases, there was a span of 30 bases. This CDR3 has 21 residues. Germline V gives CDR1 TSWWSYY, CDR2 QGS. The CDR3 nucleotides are TGTGCTCTTGGGGAACTGGTCCCCCTAAGACGGTCTCACTGCTACATCGATAAACTCATCTTT. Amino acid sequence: CALGELVPLRRSHCYIDKLIF.

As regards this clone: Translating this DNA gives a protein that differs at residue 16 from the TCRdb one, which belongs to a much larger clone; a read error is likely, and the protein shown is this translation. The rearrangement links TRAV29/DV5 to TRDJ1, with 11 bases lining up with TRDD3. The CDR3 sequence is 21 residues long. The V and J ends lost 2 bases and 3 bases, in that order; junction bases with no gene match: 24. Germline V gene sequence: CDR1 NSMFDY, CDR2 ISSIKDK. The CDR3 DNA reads TGTGCAGCAAGGATCACGGCGTGGTGGGGGATACGTAGAGCATACGCCGATAAACTCATCTTT. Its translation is CAARITAWWGIRRAYADKLIF.

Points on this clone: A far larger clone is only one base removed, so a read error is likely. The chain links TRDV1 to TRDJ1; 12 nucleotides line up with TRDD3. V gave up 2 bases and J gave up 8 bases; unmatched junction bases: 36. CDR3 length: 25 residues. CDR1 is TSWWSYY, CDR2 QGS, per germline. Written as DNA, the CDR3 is TGTGCTCTTGGGGAAATGGATGGACCGTTCCTACTGAACTGGGGGATACTCCCTTCCCGGGACAAACTCATCTTT. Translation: CALGEMDGPFLLNWGILPSRDKLIF.

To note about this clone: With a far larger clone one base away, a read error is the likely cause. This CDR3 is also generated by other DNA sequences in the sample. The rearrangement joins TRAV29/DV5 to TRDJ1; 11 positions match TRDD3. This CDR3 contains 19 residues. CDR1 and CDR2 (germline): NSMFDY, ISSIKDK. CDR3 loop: CAAAPSLGDTPHLTDKLIF. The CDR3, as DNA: TGTGCGGCTGCGCCTTCCTTGGGGGATACGCCCCACCTGACCGATAAACTCATCTTT.